This T cell receptor beta chain was identified during a study of shared clonotypes between healthy human individuals. Measured with immunoSEQ multiplex PCR; TCRdb has only the in-frame clones, and not every one. The repertoire holds about 1.1 million clones, with about four fifths as singletons. This clone was detected many times. This CDR3 has 14 residues. Trimming stripped 3 bases from V and 4 bases from J, with 12 bases between. From germline, CDR1 is LGHNA and CDR2 YNFKEQ. The rearrangement uses TRBV4-2 and TRBJ1-1, with a possible D match to TRBD1 (5 bases). The sample was memory CD4+ T cells from PBMCs. The subset is: CD45RA-negative fraction. The sequence derives from a man aged 18-30 years in good health. Some clones in this sample may be carry-over from other donors' samples. The CDR3 nucleotides are TGTGCCAGCAGCCAGGCCCGGGGGGGCACTGAAGCTTTCTTT. Its protein product is CASSQARGGTEAFF.